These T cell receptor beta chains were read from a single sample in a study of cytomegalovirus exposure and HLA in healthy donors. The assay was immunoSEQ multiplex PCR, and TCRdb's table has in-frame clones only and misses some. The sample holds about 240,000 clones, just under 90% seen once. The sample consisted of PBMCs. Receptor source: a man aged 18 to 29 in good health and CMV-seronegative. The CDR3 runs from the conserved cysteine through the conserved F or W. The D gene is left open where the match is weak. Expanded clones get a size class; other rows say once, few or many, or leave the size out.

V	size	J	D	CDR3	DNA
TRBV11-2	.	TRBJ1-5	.	CASSLGRARNQPQHF	TGTGCCAGCAGCTTAGGGAGAGCCCGCAATCAGCCCCAGCATTTT
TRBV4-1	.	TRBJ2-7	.	CASSQVLPSSGSSYEQYF	TGCGCCAGCAGCCAAGTCCTGCCGAGCTCTGGTTCATCCTACGAGCAGTACTTC
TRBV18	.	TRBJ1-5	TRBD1	CASSGQVNQPQHF	TGTGCCAGCTCGGGACAGGTCAATCAGCCCCAGCATTTT
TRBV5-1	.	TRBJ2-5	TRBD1	CASRDPGGSETQYF	TGCGCCAGCAGAGATCCAGGGGGATCAGAGACCCAGTACTTC
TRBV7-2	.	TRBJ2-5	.	CASSRGGGEETQYF	TGTGCCAGCAGCCGGGGAGGGGGTGAGGAGACCCAGTACTTC
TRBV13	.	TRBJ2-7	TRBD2	CASSLGLGLAGFALSYEQYF	TGTGCCAGCAGCTTAGGCCTCGGACTAGCGGGGTTTGCCCTCTCCTACGAGCAGTACTTC
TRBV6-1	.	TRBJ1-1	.	CASSEMRAGGTEAFF	TGTGCCAGCAGTGAAATGAGGGCGGGAGGGACTGAAGCTTTCTTT
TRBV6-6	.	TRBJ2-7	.	CASSLGSGEQYF	TGTGCCAGCAGCCTGGGGAGTGGGGAGCAGTACTTC
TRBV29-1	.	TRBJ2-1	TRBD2	CSVSGTSGTYNEQFF	TGCAGCGTTTCCGGGACTAGCGGGACCTACAATGAGCAGTTCTTC
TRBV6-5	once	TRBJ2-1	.	CASSYRHLASAHEQFF	TGTGCCAGCAGTTACCGCCACCTAGCGAGCGCACATGAGCAGTTCTTC
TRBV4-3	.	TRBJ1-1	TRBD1	CASSRDRNTEAFF	TGCGCCAGCAGCCGGGACAGGAACACTGAAGCTTTCTTT
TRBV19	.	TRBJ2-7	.	CASSRQRSSYEQYF	TGTGCCAGTAGTCGGCAGAGGAGCTCCTACGAGCAGTACTTC
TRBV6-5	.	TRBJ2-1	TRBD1	CASSYGDRTNEQFF	TGTGCCAGCAGTTACGGGGACAGGACCAATGAGCAGTTCTTC
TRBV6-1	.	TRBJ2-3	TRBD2	CAGGGLRDTQYF	TGTGCCGGCGGGGGACTACGAGATACGCAGTATTTT
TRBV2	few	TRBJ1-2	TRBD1	CASGTDRALSGYTF	TGTGCCAGCGGCACGGACAGGGCCCTATCGGGCTACACCTTC
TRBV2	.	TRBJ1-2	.	CASSRGSADYGYTF	TGTGCCAGCAGTCGAGGGTCGGCGGACTATGGCTACACCTTC
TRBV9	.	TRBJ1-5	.	CASSASQGRNQPQHF	TGTGCCAGCAGCGCCTCACAGGGACGAAATCAGCCCCAGCATTTT
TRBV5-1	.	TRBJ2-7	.	CASSLDARVIYRYF	TGCGCCAGCAGCTTGGACGCCAGGGTAATTTATCGGTACTTC
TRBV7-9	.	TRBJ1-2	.	CASSADSYGYTF	TGTGCCAGCAGCGCAGACAGTTATGGCTACACCTTC
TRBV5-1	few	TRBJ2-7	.	CASSEGGWEQYF	TGCGCCAGCAGTGAGGGTGGCTGGGAGCAGTACTTC
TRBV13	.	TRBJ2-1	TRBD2	CASSQKRGGGDEQFF	TGTGCCAGCAGTCAAAAACGGGGGGGCGGTGATGAGCAGTTCTTC
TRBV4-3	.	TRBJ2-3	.	CASSQDLSTKPSTDTQYF	TGCGCCAGCAGCCAAGATTTATCCACAAAACCTAGCACAGATACGCAGTATTTT